Presented here are 16 T cell receptor beta chains from one specimen sequenced in a study of T-cell reconstitution after alpha-beta-depleted transplantation in children. Unique molecular identifiers were used in preparing the TCRbeta library. TCRdb called the PCR reads again in MiXCR, with one record for every CDR3 protein. The sample shows hundreds of thousands of distinct CDR3 sequences, 16% of them seen only once. Source: PBMCs from the stem cell graft donor, taken from the stem cell graft. The source is a human donor who donated a stem cell graft to a child with acute myeloid leukemia.

The V and J genes are TRBV30 and TRBJ1-1; D call uncertain. This CDR3 has 14 residues. V was pared by 5 bases and J by 0 bases, with 13 bases between. CDR1 is GTSNPN and CDR2 is SVGIG in the germline V gene (reference sequence). The CDR3: CAWSTTVLNTEAFF. The CDR3 bases are TGTGCCTGGTCAACGACCGTTCTGAACACTGAAGCTTTCTTT.

The chain carries TRBV4-1 and TRBJ2-3; TRBD2 matches at 7 bases. V gave up 4 bases and J gave up 1 base; unmatched junction bases: 8. The germline gives CDR1 MGHRA, CDR2 YSYEKL. This CDR3 comprises 16 residues. CDR3 loop: CASSRESGGGTDTQYF. The CDR3 region has the DNA TGCGCCAGCAGCCGTGAATCGGGGGGAGGCACAGATACGCAGTATTTT.

The sample holds a few counts of this clonotype. The chain joins TRBV12-3 or TRBV12-4 to TRBJ1-1, with a tentative D call TRBD1 (6 bases). CDR3 length: 14 amino acids. Trimming stripped 2 bases from V and 6 bases from J, with 13 bases between. The CDR3 is CASSLQGSGAEAFF. Written as DNA, the CDR3 is TGTGCCAGCAGTTTACAGGGGAGCGGGGCTGAAGCTTTCTTT.

The chain recombines TRBV7-3 with TRBJ1-6; unclear D gene. CDR1 is SGHTA and CDR2 is FQGTGA in the germline V gene. The CDR3 consists of 13 residues. Trimming stripped 3 bases from V and 7 bases from J, with 7 bases between. CDR3 region: CASSFAENSPLHF. CDR3 in DNA: TGTGCCAGCAGCTTCGCCGAAAATTCACCCCTCCACTTT.

This chain connects TRBV5-1 to TRBJ2-1; TRBD2 matches 7 bases. Germline CDR1 SGHRS, CDR2 YFSETQ. V was clipped by 0 bases and J by 10 bases; unmatched bases: 4. The CDR3 loop spans 13 amino acids. The CDR3 DNA reads TGCGCCAGCAGCTTGGAAACCGGGGGGGAGCAGTTCTTC. It encodes CASSLETGGEQFF. Full variable domain (rest looked up from reference TRBV5-1 and TRBJ2-1): KAGVTQTPRYLIKTRGQQVTLSCSPISGHRSVSWYQQTPGQGLQFLFEYFSETQRNKGNFPGRFSGRQFSNSRSEMNVSTLELGDSALYLCASSLETGGEQFFGPGTRLTVL.

This clonotype was observed at least ten times. The rearrangement links TRBV7-9 to TRBJ2-1; D possibly corresponds to TRBD2 (5 bases). This CDR3 is 15 amino acids long. Trimming took off 3 bases at V and 9 bases at J, with 18 bases between the two ends. Germline values: CDR1 SEHNR, CDR2 FQNEAQ (reference sequence). The CDR3 region is CASSLLLAPEREQFF. DNA for the CDR3: TGTGCCAGCAGCTTGCTGCTAGCCCCGGAGCGTGAGCAGTTCTTC.

This clonotype is a singleton in its sample. This chain joins TRBV7-9 and TRBJ1-1; D is unclear. The CDR3 extends over 13 amino acids. V was pared by 5 bases and J by 8 bases, with 15 bases between. Germline V gives CDR1 SEHNR, CDR2 FQNEAQ (reference sequence). CDR3 residues: CASSPGGLQEAFF. The CDR3 bases are TGTGCCAGCAGCCCCGGTGGACTACAGGAAGCTTTCTTT.

This clonotype was observed at least ten times. The junction does not match germline at one end; this may be a read error. The rearrangement uses TRBV12-3 or TRBV12-4 and TRBJ1-2, with D maybe TRBD1 (5 bases). CDR3 length: 13 residues. CDR3 sequence: CASSLAGRGGYTF. The DNA of the CDR3 is TGTGCCAGCAGCTTAGCTGGGCGGGGCGGCTACACCTTC.

The V call is TRBV6-1, the J call TRBJ1-2; TRBD1 aligns across 10 bases. CDR3 length: 15 residues. Per the germline V gene, CDR1 is MNHNS and CDR2 is SASEGT. J lost 4 bases, V lost 0 bases, and 2 bases had no gene match. CDR3 nucleotides: TGTGCCAGCAGTGAAGCCCGACAGGGGGCCTATGGCTACACCTTC. Translated: CASSEARQGAYGYTF.

At least ten counts were recorded for this clonotype. The chain couples TRBV6-1 to TRBJ1-6; D is undetermined. This CDR3 comprises 14 residues. V was shortened by 5 bases and J by 4 bases, with 9 bases between the two germline ends. Germline V lookup: CDR1 MNHNS, CDR2 SASEGT. The CDR3 DNA sequence: TGTGCCAGCAGTCCAGAAGGGTATAATTCACCCCTCCACTTT. Translated, it gives CASSPEGYNSPLHF.

The chain joins TRBV24-1 to TRBJ2-2; possibly TRBD2 for D (6 bases). The ends were cut back, 4 bases at V and 4 bases at J, with 18 bases in the middle. Germline V gene sequence: CDR1 KGHDR, CDR2 SFDVKD. The CDR3 consists of 17 residues. The CDR3 loop is CATSDLGRGPGTGELFF. For the CDR3, the DNA is TGTGCCACCAGTGACCTGGGGCGGGGTCCCGGCACCGGGGAGCTGTTTTTT.

This chain uses TRBV4-1 with TRBJ1-1; possible D gene TRBD1, 5 bases. Germline V gene data show CDR1 as MGHRA and CDR2 as YSYEKL. V gave up 0 bases and J gave up 0 bases, with 20 bases separating them. The CDR3 covers 19 residues. CDR3 coding DNA: TGCGCCAGCAGCCAAGATCGGCAACAGGCGATGGGGATGAACACTGAAGCTTTCTTT. As protein: CASSQDRQQAMGMNTEAFF.

The rearrangement uses TRBV4-1 and TRBJ1-1; no firm D call. Trimming stripped 4 bases from V and 5 bases from J, with 11 bases between. Per germline, CDR1 MGHRA and CDR2 YSYEKL. The CDR3 has 13 amino acids. In DNA, the CDR3 is TGCGCCAGCAGCCCCGAACCCGGGACTGAAGCTTTCTTT. Residues: CASSPEPGTEAFF.

This clonotype has at least ten counts. This chain connects TRBV4-3 to TRBJ2-1; 10 nucleotides match TRBD2. Germline V CDR1 and CDR2: LGHNA, YSLEER. The V gene end was trimmed by 6 bases and the J gene end by 5 bases; junction bases not matched to a gene: 7. The CDR3 runs to 15 residues. The CDR3 sequence is CASSPSGGLDNEQFF. The CDR3 region has the DNA TGCGCCAGCAGTCCTAGCGGGGGTTTGGACAATGAGCAGTTCTTC.

The DNA of the CDR3 is TGTGCCAGCATCAACCCTAGCGGGGGGACCAATGAGCAGTTCTTC. Translation gives CASINPSGGTNEQFF. The V gene is TRBV7-2, the J gene TRBJ2-1, with 11 positions matching TRBD2. Losses at the gene ends were 7 bases for V and 6 bases for J; bases not matched to a gene: 8. This CDR3 has 15 residues. CDR1 is SGHTA, CDR2 FQGNSA, per germline.

This clonotype was observed at least ten times. The chain carries TRBV29-1 and TRBJ1-5, with no clear D. CDR3 length equals 14 residues. Germline V lookup: CDR1 SQVTM, CDR2 ANQGSEA. Trimming left V 0 bases short and J 5 bases short, with 11 bases between. CDR3 DNA sequence: TGCAGCGTTGAAGATCCGAACGGGGATCAGCCCCAGCATTTT. Protein: CSVEDPNGDQPQHF.